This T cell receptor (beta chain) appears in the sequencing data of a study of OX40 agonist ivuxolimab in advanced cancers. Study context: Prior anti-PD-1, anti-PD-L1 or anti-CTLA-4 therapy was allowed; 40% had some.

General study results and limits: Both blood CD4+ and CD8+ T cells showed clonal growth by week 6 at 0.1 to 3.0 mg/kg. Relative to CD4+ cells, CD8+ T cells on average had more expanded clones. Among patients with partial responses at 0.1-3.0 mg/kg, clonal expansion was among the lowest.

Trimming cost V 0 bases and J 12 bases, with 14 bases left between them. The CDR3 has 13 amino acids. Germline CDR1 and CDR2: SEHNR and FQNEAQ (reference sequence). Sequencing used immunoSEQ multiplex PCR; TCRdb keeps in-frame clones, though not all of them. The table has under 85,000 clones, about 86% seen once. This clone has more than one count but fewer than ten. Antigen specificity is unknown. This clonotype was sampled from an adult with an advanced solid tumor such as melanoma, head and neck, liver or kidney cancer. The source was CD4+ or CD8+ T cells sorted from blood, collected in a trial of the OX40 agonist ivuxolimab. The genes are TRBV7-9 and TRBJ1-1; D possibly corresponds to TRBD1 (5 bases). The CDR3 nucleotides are TGTGCCAGCAGCTTAGCACTATGGGGCCGATCTTTCTTT. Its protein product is CASSLALWGRSFF.